This T cell receptor (beta chain) was captured in a study of identical twins. TCRdb independently ran MiXCR on the 5' RACE reads; one entry per CDR3 protein. Of about 470,000 distinct CDR3 sequences detected, approximately 24% appear once; the ten largest clones hold 2.5% to 3.5%. Study-wide results and limits: Twin-shared out-of-frame alpha sequences were enriched for low generation probability.

All donors comprised healthy Caucasians. V lost 5 bases and J 2 bases, leaving 14 bases between the germline ends. The CDR3 runs 15 residues. Germline-derived CDR1 and CDR2 are LNHDA and SQIVND (reference sequence). For this clonotype: The antigen is unknown.

These data also formed part of another study, on T cells expressing NK-cell markers. Per that paper: It was sorted CD3+CD56+NKG2C+, CD3+CD56+NKG2C- and CD3+CD56-NKG2C+ T cells that supplied the TCR beta repertoires. The sequencing cohort of eight donors included seven HCMV-seropositive individuals and one seronegative individual.

The chain carries TRBV19 and TRBJ2-3; D possibly corresponds to TRBD2 (6 bases). Sequencing used CD4+ T cells sorted from blood. The sequence came from a woman aged 18-29 years in good health. In DNA form, the CDR3 reads TGTGCCAGTAGTCTTAGCGGAGCCCTCACAGATACGCAGTATTTT. This encodes CASSLSGALTDTQYF.